This T cell receptor (beta chain) derives from a study of breast tumors, draining lymph nodes, adjacent tissues. This clonotype was observed many times. TCRdb re-derived calls from the multiplex PCR reads in MiXCR, one entry per CDR3 protein. The sample includes about 180,000 distinct CDR3 sequences, about 33% seen only once; the top ten take about 3.9%. V was cut by 6 bases and J by 1 base, with 7 bases left in between. Looked up from germline, CDR1 is LNHDA and CDR2 is SQIVND (reference sequence). The CDR3 sequence is 13 residues long. The lymph nodes were axillary draining lymph nodes from breast cancer patients.

Sequenced material: axillary lymph node tissue. The receptor was isolated from a female donor with breast cancer. Some clones in this sample may be carry-over from other donors' samples. The chain uses TRBV19 and TRBJ1-3, with D possibly matching TRBD1 (5 bases). DNA for the CDR3: TGTGCCAGTAGAGCAGGGTCTGGAAACACCATATATTTT. Its translation: CASRAGSGNTIYF.